One sample yielded the 5 T cell receptor beta chains listed below, sequenced in a study of T cell repertoires in cytomegalovirus infection. Their antigen targets remain unknown. TCRdb re-called the reads with MiXCR, one entry per CDR3 protein. The data hold a few hundred thousand distinct CDR3 sequences, with roughly 43% observed a single time. The specimen comprised cultured PBMCs, sampled from culture after CMV antigen stimulation. Source of these receptors: a human donor in good health (CMV status not recorded). Some clones in this sample may be carry-over from other donors' samples.

V is TRBV6-8 and J is TRBJ2-3; D remains ambiguous. Trimming left V 5 bases short and J 0 bases short, with 9 bases between. The CDR3 totals 14 residues. Germline lookup yields CDR1 MNHGY and CDR2 SAAAGT. The chain's CDR3 is CASSVGLSTDTQYF. CDR3 sequence (DNA): TGTGCCAGCAGTGTTGGGCTTAGCACAGATACGCAGTATTTT.

This clonotype was seen more than once but under ten times. The V gene is TRBV7-6, the J gene TRBJ1-4, with a possible D match to TRBD1 (6 bases). Germline-derived CDR1 and CDR2 are SGHVS and FNYEAQ. The CDR3 contains 14 residues. Deletions cut 5 bases from V and 3 bases from J, with 10 bases between. The chain's CDR3 is CASSEGGSNEKLFF. The CDR3 nucleotides are TGTGCCAGCAGCGAGGGGGGGTCTAATGAAAAACTGTTTTTT.

The chain employs TRBV6-2 or TRBV6-3 and TRBJ1-2, with TRBD1 matching over 9 bases. The CDR3 contains 13 residues. J was trimmed by 4 bases and V by 8 bases; bases with no gene match: 5. Per the germline V gene, CDR1 is MNHEY and CDR2 is SVGEGT. In nucleotides, the CDR3 is TGTGCCAGCCGGGACAGGGCGGCCTATGGCTACACCTTC. This translates into CASRDRAAYGYTF.

This clonotype has just a few counts. The rearrangement uses TRBV11-2 and TRBJ1-1; the D is unclear. Germline CDR1 reads SGHAT; CDR2 reads FQNNGV. The length of the CDR3 is 13 residues. This chain's CDR3 is CGSSSVMNTEAFF. For the CDR3, the DNA is TGTGGCTCCAGTTCAGTCATGAACACTGAAGCTTTCTTT. The whole variable domain, filled in from reference TRBV11-2 and TRBJ1-1, reads EAGVAQSPRYKIIEKRQSVAFWCNPISGHATLYWYQQILGQGPKLLIQFQNNGVVDDSQLPKDRFSAERLKGVDSTLKIQPAKLEDSAVYLCGSSSVMNTEAFFGQGTRLTVV.

The V call is TRBV5-1, the J call TRBJ1-5; TRBD1 aligns across 7 bases. The CDR3 extends over 15 amino acids. The junction had 6 bases not matched to a gene; V was cut back by 4 bases and J by 2 bases. CDR1 and CDR2 from the germline V gene are SGHRS and YFSETQ. In DNA form, the CDR3 reads TGCGCCAGCAGCGTGACAGGGTTGGGCAATCAGCCCCAGCATTTT. Its protein is CASSVTGLGNQPQHF.